Each of the 29 T cell receptor beta chains below was sequenced from the same sample in a study of immune cell composition in non-small cell lung cancer. The data were produced by immunoSEQ multiplex PCR, yet TCRdb's version contains in-frame clones alone and is incomplete. The repertoire holds about 4,900 clones, 65% to 80% seen once, with 20% to 25% in the top ten. Sequenced sample: lung tumor tissue. The receptors come from a human donor with non-small cell lung cancer.

V and J are TRBV27 and TRBJ2-3; no clear D. Trimming took 6 bases from V and 6 from J, leaving 10 bases between them. CDR3 length: 12 amino acids. Germline loops: CDR1 MNHEY, CDR2 SMNVEV (reference sequence). As DNA, the CDR3 is TGTGCCAGCAGGGCCATCATGGATACGCAGTATTTT. Translated, it gives CASRAIMDTQYF.

This clone was seen more than once but under ten times. The DNA of the CDR3 is TGTGCCAGCAGCCAAGACCCCGGGACATACACCGGGGAGCTGTTTTTT. This sequence encodes CASSQDPGTYTGELFF. The rearrangement joins TRBV4-2 to TRBJ2-2, with a possible D match to TRBD1 (6 bases). V was clipped by 0 bases and J by 3 bases, with 11 bases between them. CDR1 is LGHNA, CDR2 YNFKEQ, per germline. This CDR3 region has 16 residues.

The CDR3, as DNA: TGTGCCAGTAGTTCTCAGGACAGGGGAAACCAGCCCCAGCATTTT. As protein: CASSSQDRGNQPQHF. The J gene is TRBJ1-5, the V gene TRBV19; TRBD1 aligns across 9 bases. Germline trimming cut 5 bases from V and 7 bases from J; bases unmatched to any gene: 9. The CDR3 runs 15 residues. CDR1 and CDR2 from the germline V gene are LNHDA and SQIVND (reference sequence).

This clone was seen a few times. The J gene is TRBJ2-1, the V gene TRBV7-8; 12 bases match TRBD2. Germline values: CDR1 SGHVS, CDR2 FQNEAQ. V was clipped by 5 bases and J by 2 bases; unmatched bases: 13. CDR3 length: 19 amino acids. The CDR3 spells CASSRRLAGARIPYNEQFF. The CDR3 nucleotides are TGTGCCAGCAGCCGAAGACTAGCGGGGGCCCGGATCCCCTACAATGAGCAGTTCTTC.

The chain uses TRBV6-5 and TRBJ1-1; D is undetermined. This CDR3 is built from 14 residues. V gave up 0 bases and J gave up 5 bases, with 10 bases separating them. Germline assignment: CDR1 MNHEY and CDR2 SVGAGI. In nucleotides, the CDR3 is TGTGCCAGCAGTTACTCGAGGACGGGGACTGAAGCTTTCTTT. This encodes CASSYSRTGTEAFF.

This chain uses TRBV7-9 with TRBJ2-5; unclear D gene. Germline V gives CDR1 SEHNR, CDR2 FQNEAQ (reference sequence). This CDR3 is 15 amino acids long. The V end lost 1 base, the J end lost 1 base, and 10 bases lay between the germline ends. CDR3 region: CASSLGLNFQETQYF. CDR3 DNA sequence: TGTGCCAGCAGCTTAGGTCTAAACTTCCAAGAGACCCAGTACTTC.

The rearrangement links TRBV11-2 to TRBJ2-3; 11 bases are a match to TRBD1. Losses at the gene ends were 1 base for V and 0 bases for J; bases not matched to a gene: 0. Germline loops: CDR1 SGHAT, CDR2 FQNNGV. The CDR3 contains 16 residues. CDR3 bases: TGTGCCAGCAGCTTAGGGACAGGGGGCAGCACAGATACGCAGTATTTT. It specifies CASSLGTGGSTDTQYF.

The table lists this clone with a few counts. The J gene is TRBJ2-7, the V gene TRBV10-2; 12 nucleotides align to TRBD2. Trimming cost V 3 bases and J 4 bases; bases outside gene matches: 4. This CDR3 contains 15 residues. The germline V gene encodes CDR1 WSHSY and CDR2 SAAADI. In nucleotides, the CDR3 is TGCGCCAGCAGTGATACTAGCGGGGGGTTTTACGAGCAGTACTTC. It codes for CASSDTSGGFYEQYF.

The V gene is TRBV19, the J gene TRBJ1-1; D ambiguous. Germline assignment: CDR1 LNHDA and CDR2 SQIVND (reference sequence). The CDR3 is 16 residues long. V lost 6 bases to trimming and J lost 1 base, with 18 bases between them. The CDR3 here is CASRTDSGYSNTEAFF. CDR3 DNA: TGTGCCAGTAGGACTGACTCCGGATATTCGAACACTGAAGCTTTCTTT.

This clone was detected only a few times. This rearrangement joins TRBV6-5 to TRBJ1-2; 7 bases line up with TRBD1. The germline V gene has CDR1 MNHEY and CDR2 SVGAGI. V lost 4 bases to trimming and J lost 4 bases; unmatched junction nucleotides: 12. This CDR3 is built from 16 residues. The CDR3 bases are TGTGCCAGCAGTTCTCTCGTTAGGGACAGTTCCTATGGCTACACCTTC. This gives the protein CASSSLVRDSSYGYTF.

This sequence joins TRBV6-5 and TRBJ2-7, with a possible D match to TRBD1 (5 bases). Germline V gene lookup returns CDR1 MNHEY and CDR2 SVGAGI. The germline V and J ends were trimmed by 2 bases and 3 bases, with 11 bases remaining between them. This CDR3 spans 14 amino acids. CDR3 region: CASSYGGHLYEQYF. The CDR3 DNA reads TGTGCCAGCAGTTACGGCGGACATCTCTACGAGCAGTACTTC.

This chain joins TRBV10-2 and TRBJ2-1; 8 nucleotides agree with TRBD1. In germline, CDR1 is WSHSY, CDR2 SAAADI. This CDR3 has 16 amino acids. With V trimmed by 5 bases and J by 6 bases, 12 bases remained unmatched. The CDR3 here is CASSSQTGVDLNEQFF. In DNA form, the CDR3 reads TGCGCCAGCAGTTCACAGACAGGGGTAGATCTCAATGAGCAGTTCTTC.

The chain uses TRBV19 and TRBJ2-6, with 12 bases lining up with TRBD1. This CDR3 has 18 amino acids. Looked up from germline, CDR1 is LNHDA and CDR2 is SQIVND (reference sequence). V was clipped by 6 bases and J by 0 bases; unmatched bases: 6. CDR3 residues: CASRHVGQGASGANVLTF. The DNA of the CDR3 is TGTGCCAGTAGACATGTGGGACAGGGGGCCTCTGGGGCCAACGTCCTGACTTTC. Using reference TRBV19 and TRBJ2-6 for the parts outside the CDR3, the full variable domain is DGGITQSPKYLFRKEGQNVTLSCEQNLNHDAMYWYRQDPGQGLRLIYYSQIVNDFQKGDIAEGYSVSREKKESFPLTVTSAQKNPTAFYLCASRHVGQGASGANVLTFGAGSRLTVL.

The rearrangement uses TRBV18 and TRBJ1-6; 7 nucleotides agree with TRBD1. Germline CDR1 is KGHSH and CDR2 is LQKENI. With V trimmed by 2 bases and J by 7 bases, 5 bases remained unmatched. This CDR3 has 15 residues. The CDR3 sequence is CASSPDRAPNSPLHF. For the CDR3, the DNA is TGTGCCAGCTCACCAGACAGGGCCCCGAATTCACCCCTCCACTTT.

This clone was seen only a few times. The chain carries TRBV4-3 and TRBJ2-7, with 10 positions matching TRBD1. Losses at the gene ends were 3 bases for V and 6 bases for J; bases not matched to a gene: 8. Germline lookup yields CDR1 LGHNA and CDR2 YSLEER. CDR3 size: 15 residues. Here the CDR3 reads CASSQDGTGAGEQYF. For the CDR3, the DNA is TGCGCCAGCAGCCAGGACGGGACAGGGGCGGGCGAGCAGTACTTC.

This clone has just a few counts. The chain couples TRBV11-2 to TRBJ1-2; 7 bases are a match to TRBD1. This CDR3 spans 13 amino acids. V lost 5 bases to trimming and J lost 7 bases; unmatched junction nucleotides: 7. From germline, CDR1 is SGHAT and CDR2 FQNNGV. CDR3 in DNA: TGTGCCAGCAGCCCCAGCAGGGGGTCTGGCTACACCTTC. The encoded protein is CASSPSRGSGYTF.

The rearrangement joins TRBV7-9 to TRBJ1-2, with TRBD1 identical over 8 bases. J gave up 8 bases and V 4 bases, and 6 bases lay outside the gene matches. Per the germline V gene, CDR1 is SEHNR and CDR2 is FQNEAQ (reference sequence). The CDR3 loop spans 13 amino acids. CDR3 protein: CASSYTTGGGYTF. The CDR3 coding sequence is TGTGCCAGCAGCTATACAACAGGGGGGGGCTACACCTTC.

The chain carries TRBV27 and TRBJ2-1; 15 positions match TRBD2. The CDR3 consists of 16 residues. The junction had 4 bases not matched to a gene; V was cut back by 10 bases and J by 0 bases. Germline lookup yields CDR1 MNHEY and CDR2 SMNVEV (reference sequence). The CDR3 is CATGLAGGSSYNEQFF. CDR3 bases: TGTGCCACCGGACTAGCGGGGGGGAGCTCCTACAATGAGCAGTTCTTC.

The chain employs TRBV7-2 and TRBJ1-6; no definite D call. V lost 2 bases and J 9 bases, leaving 14 bases between the germline ends. This CDR3 has 15 residues. Germline V lookup: CDR1 SGHTA, CDR2 FQGNSA. The CDR3 reads CASSLLQDRSSPLHF. In DNA form, the CDR3 reads TGTGCCAGCAGCTTACTGCAGGATAGATCTTCACCCCTCCACTTT.

DNA of the CDR3: TGTGCCAGCAGCTTATGGGCCTCCGGGACAGGGGGAATCGGGAGTTACGAGCAGTACTTC. Its protein product is CASSLWASGTGGIGSYEQYF. The chain recombines TRBV13 with TRBJ2-7; 11 nucleotides line up with TRBD1. V lost 2 bases to trimming and J lost 4 bases; unmatched junction nucleotides: 19. The CDR3 runs to 20 residues. Germline V CDR1 and CDR2: PRHDT, FYEKMQ (reference sequence).

The chain uses TRBV6-1 and TRBJ2-2; 12 bases line up with TRBD2. Germline V gives CDR1 MNHNS, CDR2 SASEGT. The CDR3 is 15 amino acids. Trimming removed 3 bases from V and 5 bases from J; junction bases left unmatched: 1. The CDR3 region has the DNA TGTGCCAGCAGTGAGACTAGCGGGGGAACCGGGGAGCTGTTTTTT. It is translated as CASSETSGGTGELFF.

The chain joins TRBV5-6 to TRBJ2-7; TRBD1 might be the D (6 bases). Germline assignment: CDR1 SGHDT and CDR2 YYEEEE. The CDR3 loop spans 12 amino acids. The ends were cut back, 5 bases at V and 4 bases at J, with 10 bases in the middle. The CDR3 bases are TGTGCCAGCAGTCCCACAGGGTACGAGCAGTACTTC. Translating it yields CASSPTGYEQYF. The whole variable domain, filled in from reference TRBV5-6 and TRBJ2-7, reads DAGVTQSPTHLIKTRGQQVTLRCSPKSGHDTVSWYQQALGQGPQFIFQYYEEEERQRGNFPDRFSGHQFPNYSSELNVNALLLGDSALYLCASSPTGYEQYFGPGTRLTVT.

Written as DNA, the CDR3 is TGTGCCAGCAGCTTGGGTCTGAGCGGGGGGTACAATGAGCAGTTCTTC. Protein sequence: CASSLGLSGGYNEQFF. V and J are TRBV5-4 and TRBJ2-1, with TRBD2 matching 9 bases. This CDR3 has 16 amino acids. V was clipped by 0 bases and J by 4 bases; unmatched bases: 5. Germline loops: CDR1 SGHNT, CDR2 YYREEE (reference sequence).

This clone was seen a few times. The rearrangement joins TRBV18 to TRBJ1-1; possible D gene TRBD1, 6 bases. Germline CDR1 reads KGHSH; CDR2 reads LQKENI. V gave up 5 bases and J gave up 5 bases, with 15 bases separating them. The CDR3 has 14 residues. The DNA for the CDR3 is TGTGCCAGCTCAGGGGGACAAAGGGGAACTGAAGCTTTCTTT. Its translation is CASSGGQRGTEAFF.

The chain employs TRBV4-1 and TRBJ2-7; 10 bases are shared with TRBD2. This CDR3 comprises 17 residues. J gave up 2 bases and V 0 bases, and 7 bases lay outside the gene matches. From germline, CDR1 is MGHRA and CDR2 YSYEKL. CDR3 nucleotide sequence: TGCGCCAGCAGCCAAGAATCGGGGACTAGCGACACCTACGAGCAGTACTTC. This translates into CASSQESGTSDTYEQYF.

V and J are TRBV30 and TRBJ1-1; possibly TRBD1 for D (6 bases). The CDR3 runs 13 residues. V was trimmed by 2 bases and J by 4 bases, leaving 11 bases between them. The V gene's germline CDR1 is GTSNPN and CDR2 SVGIG (reference sequence). DNA of the CDR3: TGTGCCTGGAGTAAAACAGGGCGCACTGAAGCTTTCTTT. Translating it yields CAWSKTGRTEAFF.

The V gene is TRBV28, the J gene TRBJ1-2; perhaps TRBD1 as D (5 bases). CDR3 length: 11 residues. In germline, CDR1 is MDHEN, CDR2 SYDVKM. V was cut by 11 bases and J by 5 bases, with 12 bases left in between. CDR3 protein: CALQGRYGYTF. The DNA of the CDR3 is TGTGCCCTCCAGGGCAGGTATGGCTACACCTTC.

The chain combines TRBV14 with TRBJ2-2; unclear D gene. The CDR3 consists of 13 residues. Between the trimmed V and J ends, which lost 4 bases and 5 bases, there was a span of 8 bases. Germline loops: CDR1 SGHDN, CDR2 FVKESK. CDR3 bases: TGTGCCAGCAGCCTAAGAGAAACCGGGGAGCTGTTTTTT. Translating it yields CASSLRETGELFF.

This chain connects TRBV7-2 to TRBJ1-2; 9 positions match TRBD1. The CDR3 contains 13 residues. V dropped 5 bases and J dropped 7; count of bases not matched to a gene: 5. CDR1 is SGHTA and CDR2 is FQGNSA in the germline V gene. CDR3 loop: CASSEQGASGYTF. The CDR3 coding sequence is TGTGCCAGCAGCGAACAGGGGGCCAGTGGCTACACCTTC.